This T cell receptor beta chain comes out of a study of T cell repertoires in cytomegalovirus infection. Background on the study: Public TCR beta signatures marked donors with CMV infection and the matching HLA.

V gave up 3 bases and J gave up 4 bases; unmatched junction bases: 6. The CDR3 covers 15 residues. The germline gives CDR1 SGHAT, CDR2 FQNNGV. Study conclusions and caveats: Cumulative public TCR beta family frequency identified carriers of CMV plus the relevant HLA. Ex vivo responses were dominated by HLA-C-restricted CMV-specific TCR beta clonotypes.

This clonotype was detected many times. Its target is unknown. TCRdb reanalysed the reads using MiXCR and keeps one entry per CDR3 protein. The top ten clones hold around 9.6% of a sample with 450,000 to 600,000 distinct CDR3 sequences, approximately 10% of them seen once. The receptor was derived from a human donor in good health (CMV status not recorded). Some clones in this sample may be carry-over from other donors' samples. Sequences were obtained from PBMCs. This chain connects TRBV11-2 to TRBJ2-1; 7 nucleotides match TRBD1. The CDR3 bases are TGTGCCAGCAGCTTGGCACAGGGGCCTTACAATGAGCAGTTCTTC. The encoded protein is CASSLAQGPYNEQFF.